The 11 T cell receptor beta chains below all came from one sample that was sequenced in a study of vaccination effects on CD4 cells after COVID-19. Here immunoSEQ multiplex PCR was the method, and the copy in TCRdb shows in-frame clones only, minus some. The table lists 35,000 to 40,000 clones, around 66% of them singletons, with under 15% in the top ten. Their target antigens are unknown. Within the ViraFEST assay, antigen-specific CD4+ T cells underwent expansion with viral peptide pools prior to sequencing. Upon completion of about eleven days in culture, CD4+ T cells were isolated. Neither prior SARS-CoV-2 infection nor positive nucleocapsid antibodies were present in the vaccine recipients. The specimen comprised CD4+ T cells from PBMCs cultured with HCoV-OC43 spike peptides, sampled before COVID-19 vaccination. This sample's subset: HCoV-OC43 spike overlapping peptide pool stimulation. Every receptor here comes from a human donor who received a COVID-19 vaccine.

This chain uses TRBV20-1 with TRBJ2-1; 7 bases map to TRBD2. Losses at the gene ends were 3 bases for V and 5 bases for J; bases not matched to a gene: 10. Germline V lookup: CDR1 DFQATT, CDR2 SNEGSKA (reference sequence). This CDR3 spans 15 amino acids. The DNA of the CDR3 is TGCAGTGCTAGTTTTAGTGTGGGGGGGAACAATGAGCAGTTCTTC. Amino acid sequence: CSASFSVGGNNEQFF.

The genes are TRBV7-8 and TRBJ1-1; D call uncertain. The CDR3 totals 14 residues. Trimming removed 3 bases from V and 0 bases from J, with 8 bases in between. In germline, CDR1 is SGHVS, CDR2 FQNEAQ. CDR3 in DNA: TGTGCCAGCAGCTTCGGAGGGATGAACACTGAAGCTTTCTTT. Translation gives CASSFGGMNTEAFF. Based on the CDR3 plus reference TRBV7-8 and TRBJ1-1, the full variable domain is GAGVSQSPRYKVAKRGQDVALRCDPISGHVSLFWYQQALGQGPEFLTYFQNEAQLDKSGLPSDRFFAERPEGSVSTLKIQRTQQEDSAVYLCASSFGGMNTEAFFGQGTRLTVV.

This clone was seen only a few times. This chain links TRBV27 with TRBJ2-1; maybe TRBD1 (5 bases). Germline V gene sequence: CDR1 MNHEY, CDR2 SMNVEV (reference sequence). V lost 3 bases and J 14 bases, leaving 26 bases between the germline ends. There are 16 residues in the CDR3. The CDR3 nucleotides read TGTGCCAGCAGTTTTAATAGGGGTCGTCATGCGGTCAGGGAGTTCTTC. Translated, it gives CASSFNRGRHAVREFF.

The chain couples TRBV2 to TRBJ2-3; a possible D gene is TRBD1 (6 bases). CDR1 and CDR2 (germline): SNHLY, FYNNEI. V shed 11 bases and J shed 2 bases, with 14 bases lying between them. This CDR3 region has 13 residues. CDR3 residues: CAGQGLFTDTQYF. Written as DNA, the CDR3 is TGTGCCGGTCAGGGGCTTTTCACAGATACGCAGTATTTT.

This clone was recorded a few times. This chain connects TRBV2 to TRBJ1-1; D uncertain. Germline CDR1 is SNHLY and CDR2 is FYNNEI. V was clipped by 2 bases and J by 11 bases, with 12 bases between them. This CDR3 region has 12 residues. CDR3 loop: CASSEQYSDAFF. CDR3 nucleotides: TGTGCCAGCAGTGAACAATACAGCGATGCTTTCTTT.

V gene TRBV19 combines with J gene TRBJ2-3; possibly TRBD2 for D (5 bases). This CDR3 region has 13 residues. The ends were cut back, 7 bases at V and 0 bases at J, with 8 bases in the middle. In germline, CDR1 is LNHDA, CDR2 SQIVND (reference sequence). CDR3 loop: CASIQRSTDTQYF. The CDR3 bases are TGTGCCAGTATTCAGCGGAGCACAGATACGCAGTATTTT.

The chain carries TRBV9 and TRBJ1-3; the D is unclear. V was pared by 0 bases and J by 2 bases, with 9 bases between. The CDR3 extends over 15 amino acids. Germline CDR1 and CDR2: SGDLS and YYNGEE. CDR3 nucleotides: TGTGCCAGCAGCGTAGCGGGTGGAACTGGAAACACCATATATTTT. As protein: CASSVAGGTGNTIYF. The variable domain in full, with the rest retrieved from reference TRBV9 and TRBJ1-3, is DSGVTQTPKHLITATGQRVTLRCSPRSGDLSVYWYQQSLDQGLQFLIQYYNGEERAKGNILERFSAQQFPDLHSELNLSSLELGDSALYFCASSVAGGTGNTIYFGEGSWLTVV.

V is TRBV10-3 and J is TRBJ2-7; tentatively, D is TRBD1 (6 bases). Germline loops: CDR1 ENHRY, CDR2 SYGVKD. With 4 bases removed from V and 5 bases from J, the gap between germline ends came to 9 bases. The CDR3 length is 12 residues. CDR3 DNA sequence: TGTGCCATCAGTGGTGGGGGCCACGAGCAGTACTTC. As protein: CAISGGGHEQYF.

This clone has only a few counts. The chain links TRBV6-1 to TRBJ2-7; 14 bases are a match to TRBD2. The CDR3 extends over 17 amino acids. Germline CDR1 and CDR2: MNHNS and SASEGT. The junction had 7 bases not matched to a gene; V was cut back by 4 bases and J by 2 bases. This CDR3 is CASSGGTSGRGPYEQYF. The CDR3 DNA reads TGTGCCAGCAGTGGGGGGACTAGCGGGAGAGGCCCCTACGAGCAGTACTTC.

This rearrangement joins TRBV19 to TRBJ1-2; no firm D call. Germline loops: CDR1 LNHDA, CDR2 SQIVND (reference sequence). The length of the CDR3 is 11 residues. Trimming took 3 bases from V and 4 from J, leaving 3 bases between them. The CDR3 is CASSIGYGYTF. The CDR3 DNA is TGTGCCAGTAGTATTGGCTATGGCTACACCTTC.

The J gene is TRBJ1-1, the V gene TRBV3-1 (or the pseudogene TRBV3-2); D possibly corresponds to TRBD1 (5 bases). V was pared by 4 bases and J by 0 bases, with 12 bases between. The CDR3 is 15 amino acids. CDR1 and CDR2 from the germline V gene are LGHDT and YNNKEL (reference sequence). The CDR3: CASSLSSGVNTEAFF. The CDR3 nucleotides read TGTGCCAGCAGCCTCTCTTCGGGGGTGAACACTGAAGCTTTCTTT.